Presented here are 10 T cell receptor beta chains from one specimen sequenced in a study of T cells after yellow fever vaccination. TCRdb reanalysed the 5' RACE reads using MiXCR and keeps one entry per CDR3 protein. Of some 110,000 distinct CDR3 sequences detected, 6.5% to 9% appear once; the ten largest clones hold 25%. Here the sequenced sample was CD8+ T cells sorted from PBMCs, taken 45 days after the yellow fever booster vaccination. These receptors originate from a young man who received the YFV17D yellow fever vaccine.

This clonotype has a count of ten or more. The rearrangement links TRBV15 to TRBJ2-1; D is undetermined. V was trimmed by 0 bases and J by 3 bases, leaving 9 bases between them. The germline CDR1 and CDR2 sequences are LNHNV and YYDKDF (reference sequence). There are 15 residues in the CDR3. CDR3 bases: TGTGCCACCAGCAGAGATTGGACGAACTACAATGAGCAGTTCTTC. Translation: CATSRDWTNYNEQFF. The variable domain in full, completed from reference TRBV15 and TRBJ2-1, reads DAMVIQNPRYQVTQFGKPVTLSCSQTLNHNVMYWYQQKSSQAPKLLFHYYDKDFNNEADTPDNFQSRRPNTSFCFLDIRSPGLGDTAMYLCATSRDWTNYNEQFFGPGTRLTVL.

At least ten counts were recorded for this clonotype. V is TRBV5-1 and J is TRBJ1-1, with 8 bases identical to TRBD1. Germline CDR1 and CDR2: SGHRS and YFSETQ. With 5 bases clipped from V and 7 bases from J, the junction kept 13 bases outside the gene matches. This CDR3 is 15 amino acids long. DNA for the CDR3: TGCGCCAGCAGGGAATTGCAGGGGGCGCTTGATGAAGCTTTCTTT. Translation gives CASRELQGALDEAFF.

This clonotype was counted at least ten times. This chain connects TRBV15 to TRBJ1-5; 7 nucleotides agree with TRBD1. The germline V gene has CDR1 LNHNV and CDR2 YYDKDF (reference sequence). This CDR3 is built from 18 residues. V lost 1 base, J lost 2 bases, and 11 bases stayed unmatched. The CDR3 DNA reads TGTGCCACCAGCAGAGGAAGTAATACAGGGGTTGGCAATCAGCCCCAGCATTTT. It encodes CATSRGSNTGVGNQPQHF.

This clonotype occurred many times. This chain joins TRBV10-3 and TRBJ2-1, with 7 nucleotides matching TRBD2. The CDR3 sequence is 16 residues long. Germline V CDR1 and CDR2: ENHRY, SYGVKD. The V and J ends lost 6 bases and 0 bases, in that order; junction bases with no gene match: 8. The CDR3 is CAIRDTGLGSYNEQFF. The CDR3 region has the DNA TGTGCCATCAGAGACACCGGACTAGGCTCCTACAATGAGCAGTTCTTC.

This clonotype was counted once. It may be a read error: a sequence one base away is much more abundant. This chain uses TRBV12-3 or TRBV12-4 with TRBJ2-1, with 8 bases fitting TRBD2. The CDR3 totals 16 residues. The CDR3 DNA reads TGTGACAGCAGTCCGATGACTAGCGTCGACTACAATGAGCAGTTCTTC. Its translation is CDSSPMTSVDYNEQFF.

Many counts were recorded for this clonotype. The rearrangement links TRBV4-3 to TRBJ2-1; D is unresolved. The CDR3 consists of 17 residues. Trimming took 0 bases from V and 0 from J, leaving 12 bases between them. Per germline, CDR1 LGHNA and CDR2 YSLEER. For the CDR3, the DNA is TGCGCCAGCAGCCAAGATTTACGGTTTGGCTCCTACAATGAGCAGTTCTTC. Its protein is CASSQDLRFGSYNEQFF.

The table lists this clonotype with many counts. The chain links TRBV5-5 to TRBJ2-3, with TRBD1 as a possible D gene (5 bases). V lost 0 bases and J lost 5, with 13 bases in between. The CDR3 covers 15 residues. Germline V gene data show CDR1 as SGHKS and CDR2 as YYEKEE (reference sequence). In nucleotides, the CDR3 is TGTGCCAGCAGCTTGGTGGCATGGGGCGGAGATACGCAGTATTTT. Protein sequence: CASSLVAWGGDTQYF.

This chain connects TRBV5-1 to TRBJ2-7; D unclear. Trimming removed 2 bases from V and 0 bases from J, with 9 bases in between. Germline V lookup: CDR1 SGHRS, CDR2 YFSETQ. The CDR3 is 14 residues long. The CDR3 sequence: CASSFGADSYEQYF. The CDR3 nucleotides read TGCGCCAGCAGCTTTGGAGCAGACTCCTACGAGCAGTACTTC.

This clonotype was counted between two and nine times. The rearrangement uses TRBV3-1 and TRBJ2-7; 8 bases are a match to TRBD2. Trimming took 1 base from V and 3 from J; bases not matched to a gene: 8. The CDR3 totals 16 residues. From germline, CDR1 is LGHDT and CDR2 YNNKEL (reference sequence). CDR3 residues: CASSQAQGGRLYEQYF. As DNA, the CDR3 is TGTGCCAGCAGCCAAGCTCAGGGCGGGAGGCTCTACGAGCAGTACTTC.

This clonotype came up many times. This sequence joins TRBV7-9 and TRBJ1-2, with 7 bases fitting TRBD1. V shed 5 bases and J 4 bases; nucleotides not matched to a gene: 7. CDR3 length: 14 residues. In germline, CDR1 is SEHNR, CDR2 FQNEAQ (reference sequence). CDR3 nucleotides: TGTGCCAGCAGCCCAACGACAGGGAGCTATGGCTACACCTTC. It is translated as CASSPTTGSYGYTF.